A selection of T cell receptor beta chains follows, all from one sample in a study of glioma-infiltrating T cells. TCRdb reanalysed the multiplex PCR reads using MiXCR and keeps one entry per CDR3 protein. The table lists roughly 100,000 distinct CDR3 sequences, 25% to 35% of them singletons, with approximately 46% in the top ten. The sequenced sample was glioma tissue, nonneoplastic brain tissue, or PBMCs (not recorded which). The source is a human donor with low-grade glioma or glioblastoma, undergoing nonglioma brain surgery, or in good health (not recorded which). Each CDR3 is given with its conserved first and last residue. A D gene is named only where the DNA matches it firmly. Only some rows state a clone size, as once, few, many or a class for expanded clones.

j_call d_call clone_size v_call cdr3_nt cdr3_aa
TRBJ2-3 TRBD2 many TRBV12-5 TGTGCTAGTGGCCGGGGGGTGGAAGATACGCAGTATTTT CASGRGVEDTQYF
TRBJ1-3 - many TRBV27 TGTGCCAGCGGACCTGGGTTTTCCTCTGGAAACACCATATATTTT CASGPGFSSGNTIYF
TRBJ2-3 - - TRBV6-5 TGTGCCAGCAGTTACGGGGACGATACCCCATATACGCAGTATTTT CASSYGDDTPYTQYF
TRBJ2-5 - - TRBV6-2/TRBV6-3 TGTGCCATCAGCCCGAACGGAGAAGAGACCCAGTACTTC CAISPNGEETQYF
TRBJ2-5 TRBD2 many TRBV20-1 TGCAGTGCTAGAGATTTTGCGCTAGCGGGATCCTGGGGGGAGACCCAGTACTTC CSARDFALAGSWGETQYF
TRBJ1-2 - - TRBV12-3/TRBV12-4 TGTGCCAGCAGAAATGGTGGCTACACCTTC CASRNGGYTF
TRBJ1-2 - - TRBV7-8 TGTGCCAGCAACCCGGGCCGACTTAACTATGGCTACACCTTC CASNPGRLNYGYTF
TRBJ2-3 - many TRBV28 TGTGCCAGCAGTCCTCAGGGGGAGGGGAGAGCAACAGATACGCAGTATTTT CASSPQGEGRATDTQYF
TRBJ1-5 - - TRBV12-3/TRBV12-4 TGTGCCAGCAGTGCGAACCCGGGGCTTCAGCCCCAGCATTTT CASSANPGLQPQHF
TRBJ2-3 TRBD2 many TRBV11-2 TGTGCCAGCAGCCATTGGGGGAGGGGCACAGATACGCAGTATTTT CASSHWGRGTDTQYF